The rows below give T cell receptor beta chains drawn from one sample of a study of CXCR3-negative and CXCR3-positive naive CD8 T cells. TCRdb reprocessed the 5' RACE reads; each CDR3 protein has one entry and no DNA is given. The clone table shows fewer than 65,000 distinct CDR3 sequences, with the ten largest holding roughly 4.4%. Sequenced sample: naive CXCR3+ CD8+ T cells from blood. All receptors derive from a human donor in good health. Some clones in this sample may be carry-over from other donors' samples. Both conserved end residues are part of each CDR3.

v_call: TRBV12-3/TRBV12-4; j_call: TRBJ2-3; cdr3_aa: CATSGGQTDTQYF
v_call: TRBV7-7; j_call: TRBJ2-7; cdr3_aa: CASSGPRGRTRSSYEQYF
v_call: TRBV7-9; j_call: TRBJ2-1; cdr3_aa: CASSFGQGVNNEQFF
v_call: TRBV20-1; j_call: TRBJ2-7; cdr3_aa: CSAREGLAGEQYF
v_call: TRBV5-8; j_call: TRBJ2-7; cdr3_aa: CASSFGNYEQYF
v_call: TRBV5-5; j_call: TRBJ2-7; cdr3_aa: CASSLAWGDEQYF
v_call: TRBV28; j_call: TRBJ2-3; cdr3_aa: CASSAGGSGDTQYF
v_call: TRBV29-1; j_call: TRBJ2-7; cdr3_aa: CSVEVVSSYEQYF
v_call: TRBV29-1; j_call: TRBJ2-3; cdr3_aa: CSVDGTRVNTDTQYF
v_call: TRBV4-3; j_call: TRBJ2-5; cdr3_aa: CASSQDRGVPAETQYF
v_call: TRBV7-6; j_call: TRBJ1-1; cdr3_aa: CASSLAPETNTEAFF
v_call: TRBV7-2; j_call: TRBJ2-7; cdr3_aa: CASSLPGSGQTLYEQYF
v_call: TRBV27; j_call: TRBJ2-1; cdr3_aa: CASSGTVLPYNEQFF
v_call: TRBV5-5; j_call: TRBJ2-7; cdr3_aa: CASSLPVIEQYF
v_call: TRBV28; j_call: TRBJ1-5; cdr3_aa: CASGLDREAYSNQPQHF
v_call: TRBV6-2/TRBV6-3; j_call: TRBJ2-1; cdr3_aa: CASTHESNNNEQFF
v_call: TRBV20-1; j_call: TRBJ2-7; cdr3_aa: CSARESPPAEQYF
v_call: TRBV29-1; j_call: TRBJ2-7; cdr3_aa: CSVEDQGATSYEQYF
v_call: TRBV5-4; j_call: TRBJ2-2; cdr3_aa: CASSTGQTTGELFF
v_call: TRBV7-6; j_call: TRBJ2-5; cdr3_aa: CASSLTAGQETQYF
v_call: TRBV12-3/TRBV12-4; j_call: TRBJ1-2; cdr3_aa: CATSGGTLSYRDYGYTF
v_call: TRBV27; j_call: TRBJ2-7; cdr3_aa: CASSFGVRYEQYF
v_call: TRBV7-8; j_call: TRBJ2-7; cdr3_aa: CASSLRPGAGSEQYF
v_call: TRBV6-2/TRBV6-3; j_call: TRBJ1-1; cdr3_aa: CASSLLGTDSEAFF
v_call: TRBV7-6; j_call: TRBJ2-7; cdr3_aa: CASSSSNSYEQYF
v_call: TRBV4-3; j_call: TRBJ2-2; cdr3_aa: CASSQEVVRGATGELFF
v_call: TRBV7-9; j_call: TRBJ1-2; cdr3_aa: CASSESTLGTNYGYTF
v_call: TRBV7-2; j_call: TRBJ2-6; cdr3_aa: CASSLIAFPLTF
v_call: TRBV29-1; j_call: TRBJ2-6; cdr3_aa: CSAVTGANVLTF
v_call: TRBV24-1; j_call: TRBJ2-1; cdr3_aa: CATSDLRDLYNEQFF
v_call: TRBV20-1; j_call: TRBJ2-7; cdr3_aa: CSAPAGGNEQYF
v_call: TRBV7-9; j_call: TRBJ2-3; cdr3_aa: CASSLLFDTQYF
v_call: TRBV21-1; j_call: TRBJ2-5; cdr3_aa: CASSNRATGTEEETQYF
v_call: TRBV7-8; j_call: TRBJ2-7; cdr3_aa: CASSLAGQSYEQYF
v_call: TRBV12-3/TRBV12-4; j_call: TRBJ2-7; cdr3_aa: CASSVQGPYEQYF
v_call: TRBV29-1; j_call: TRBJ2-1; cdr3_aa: CSVEDPNRWLAGGPRYNEQFF
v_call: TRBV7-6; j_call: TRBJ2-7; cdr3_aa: CASSPGLHTEQYF
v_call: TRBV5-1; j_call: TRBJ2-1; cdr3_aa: CASSLARPGNEQFF
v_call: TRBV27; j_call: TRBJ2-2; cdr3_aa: CASSPTTSVGELFF
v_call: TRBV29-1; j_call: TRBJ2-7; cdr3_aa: CSVEDRDGSYEQYF
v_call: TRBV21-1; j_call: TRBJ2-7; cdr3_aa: CASSMGQGSSYEQYF
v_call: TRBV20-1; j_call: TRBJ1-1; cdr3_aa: CSARDRTQGSGTEAFF
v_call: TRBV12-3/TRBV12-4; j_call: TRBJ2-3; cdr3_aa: CASTLQSSDTQYF
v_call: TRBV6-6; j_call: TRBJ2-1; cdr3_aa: CASRHQDSLYNEQFF